This entry is about one T cell receptor beta chain. This sample was included in a study of T cell changes during pregnancy in multiple sclerosis. Profiling relied on immunoSEQ multiplex PCR, and the TCRdb table lists in-frame clones only, not all of them. This sample carries approximately 89,000 clones, around 94% of them seen once, and the ten largest clones take around 0.86%. CDR1 is SGHVS and CDR2 is FNYEAQ in the germline V gene. Trimming took 1 base from V and 5 from J, leaving 11 bases between them. The CDR3 contains 14 residues. The sequences come from peripheral blood, collected in the third trimester of pregnancy. This receptor was taken from a female donor with multiple sclerosis, enrolled in a pregnancy study. V is TRBV7-6 and J is TRBJ2-5; D might be TRBD1 (5 bases). CDR3 loop: CASSLGSGSETQYF. CDR3 DNA: TGTGCCAGCAGCTTAGGATCAGGGTCGGAGACCCAGTACTTC.